Included here is one T cell receptor beta chain sequence, with context. In the source study's methods: Scientists estimated how many nucleated cells there were by amplifying reference gene primers. Here immunoSEQ multiplex PCR was the method, and the copy in TCRdb shows in-frame clones only, minus some. D and trimming come from the DNA, and the V and J calls and clone size come from that table. The data hold 350,000 to 450,000 clones, with 89% observed a single time. The data stem from a study of blood T cell repertoires in COVID-19. At the level of the study: The samples span acute and convalescent COVID-19 from the United States, Italy and Spain. From T cells, B-cell-depleted T cells, or PBMCs came the material, which was cDNA or gDNA.

Losses at the gene ends were 4 bases for V and 4 bases for J; bases not matched to a gene: 6. The CDR3 has 16 residues. The V gene's germline CDR1 is LGHNA and CDR2 YNFKEQ. Input material: peripheral blood. The source of this sequence is a man between 40 and 49 years old with acute or convalescent COVID-19. This chain uses TRBV4-2 with TRBJ2-1, with TRBD2 identical over 11 bases. Here the CDR3 reads CASSRVGTSGYNEQFF. The DNA of the CDR3 is TGTGCCAGCAGCCGCGTGGGGACTAGCGGTTACAATGAGCAGTTCTTC.